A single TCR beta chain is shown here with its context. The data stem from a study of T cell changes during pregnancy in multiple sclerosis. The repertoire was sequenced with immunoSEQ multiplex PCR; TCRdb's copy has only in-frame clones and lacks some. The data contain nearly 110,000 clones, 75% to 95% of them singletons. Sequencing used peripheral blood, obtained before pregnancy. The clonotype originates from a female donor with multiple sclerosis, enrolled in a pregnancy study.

The CDR3 sequence is CASSWDSAGQFF. The CDR3, as DNA: TGTGCCAGCAGCTGGGACTCCGCGGGGCAGTTCTTC. The chain couples TRBV11-2 to TRBJ2-1, with D possibly TRBD2 on 6 matching bases. V shed 4 bases and J shed 12 bases, with 13 bases lying between them. The CDR3 has 12 amino acids. Germline V CDR1 and CDR2: SGHAT, FQNNGV.